Shown below are 21 T cell receptor beta chains from a single sample sequenced in a study of vaccination and CD4 T cells after COVID-19. Cultured CD4+ T cell DNA underwent sequencing with the Oncomine TCR Beta short-read assay. Each CDR3 protein is one row after TCRdb ran MiXCR on the PCR reads. The data hold 15,000 to 17,000 distinct CDR3 sequences, with approximately 40% observed a single time. Treatment indicated: approximately nine-day PBMC culture with coronavirus spike peptide pools or control peptides (ViraFEST assay). No antigen has been assigned to these receptors. Sequencing was performed on CD4+ T cells from blood, cultured in vitro, taken before SARS-CoV-2 vaccination. The receptors here all came from a human donor who had recovered from COVID-19.

This rearrangement joins TRBV7-3 to TRBJ2-3; 8 positions agree with TRBD1. V lost 5 bases, J lost 3 bases, and 4 bases stayed unmatched. CDR3 size: 14 residues. Germline loops: CDR1 SGHTA, CDR2 FQGTGA. CDR3 sequence (DNA): TGTGCCAGCAGCCGGACAGGGTCGACAGATACGCAGTATTTT. This encodes CASSRTGSTDTQYF.

The chain joins TRBV20-1 to TRBJ2-1, with D uncertain. Between the trimmed V and J ends, which lost 3 bases and 4 bases, there was a span of 4 bases. Looked up from germline, CDR1 is DFQATT and CDR2 is SNEGSKA (reference sequence). This CDR3 has 11 residues. The CDR3 sequence is CSASEYNEQFF. The CDR3 bases are TGCAGTGCTAGCGAGTACAATGAGCAGTTCTTC.

This clonotype has only a few counts. The rearrangement links TRBV20-1 to TRBJ1-1; no definite D call. The CDR3 totals 14 residues. Trimming removed 4 bases at V and 1 base at J, with 13 bases between. Per germline, CDR1 DFQATT and CDR2 SNEGSKA (reference sequence). This chain's CDR3 is CSAIPSPKNTEAFF. In nucleotides, the CDR3 is TGCAGTGCTATCCCTTCCCCCAAGAACACTGAAGCTTTCTTT.

The genes are TRBV20-1 and TRBJ2-5; D ambiguous. Germline V gene data show CDR1 as DFQATT and CDR2 as SNEGSKA (reference sequence). The CDR3 loop spans 13 amino acids. V shed 1 base and J shed 3 bases, with 9 bases lying between them. The CDR3 DNA reads TGCAGTGCTAGAGTAAGCTTAAAAGAGACCCAGTACTTC. This encodes CSARVSLKETQYF.

V is TRBV19 and J is TRBJ2-7, with 7 positions matching TRBD1. CDR3 size: 14 residues. After removal of 3 bases from V and 2 bases from J, the junction contained 4 bases not matched to a gene. The germline CDR1 and CDR2 sequences are LNHDA and SQIVND (reference sequence). The chain's CDR3 is CASSIRQGTYEQYF. The CDR3 DNA reads as TGTGCCAGTAGTATCCGACAGGGAACCTACGAGCAGTACTTC.

The chain has TRBV27 and TRBJ1-2; D remains unclear. Trimming removed 0 bases from V and 2 bases from J, with 7 bases in between. Germline V gene sequence: CDR1 MNHEY, CDR2 SMNVEV (reference sequence). The CDR3 runs 14 residues. CDR3 amino acids: CASSLSNRNYGYTF. CDR3 bases: TGTGCCAGCAGTTTATCGAACAGAAACTATGGCTACACCTTC.

The chain employs TRBV19 and TRBJ1-2; 7 nucleotides match TRBD1. CDR3 size: 15 residues. Germline V CDR1 and CDR2: LNHDA, SQIVND (reference sequence). V lost 4 bases and J lost 1; bases outside the gene matches: 6. CDR3 loop: CASSKGQILNYGYTF. The DNA for the CDR3 is TGTGCCAGTAGTAAGGGACAGATCCTTAACTATGGCTACACCTTC.

This chain uses TRBV12-3 or TRBV12-4 with TRBJ1-1, with TRBD1 as a possible D gene (5 bases). The CDR3 runs 13 residues. Trimming took off 1 base at V and 6 bases at J, with 9 bases between the two ends. CDR3 DNA: TGTGCCAGCAGTTTAGGGCAGGGTGCTGAAGCTTTCTTT. Its translation: CASSLGQGAEAFF.

The chain combines TRBV28 with TRBJ2-7, with TRBD2 identical over 11 bases. The germline CDR1 and CDR2 sequences are MDHEN and SYDVKM. The CDR3 totals 17 residues. J gave up 3 bases and V 2 bases, and 9 bases lay outside the gene matches. The CDR3 nucleotides read TGTGCCAGCAGTTTACTATCCGGGACTAGCGGATTCTACGAGCAGTACTTC. It specifies CASSLLSGTSGFYEQYF. Full variable domain (remainder filled in from reference TRBV28 and TRBJ2-7): DVKVTQSSRYLVKRTGEKVFLECVQDMDHENMFWYRQDPGLGLRLIYFSYDVKMKEKGDIPEGYSVSREKKERFSLILESASTNQTSMYLCASSLLSGTSGFYEQYFGPGTRLTVT.

V and J are TRBV5-4 and TRBJ2-5; 16 bases are a match to TRBD2. Losses at the gene ends were 4 bases for V and 5 bases for J; bases not matched to a gene: 8. CDR3 size: 17 residues. In germline, CDR1 is SGHNT, CDR2 YYREEE (reference sequence). CDR3 coding DNA: TGTGCCAGCAGCCAAGGGACTAGCGGGGGGGGAAGGGAGACCCAGTACTTC. Protein: CASSQGTSGGGRETQYF.

This clonotype has a handful of counts. The genes are TRBV6-5 and TRBJ2-7; the D gene is possibly TRBD1 (6 bases). With 0 bases removed from V and 4 bases from J, the gap between germline ends came to 16 bases. The germline V gene has CDR1 MNHEY and CDR2 SVGAGI. The CDR3 has 16 residues. The CDR3 sequence is CASSYSPGTSPYEQYF. In DNA form, the CDR3 reads TGTGCCAGCAGTTACTCGCCCGGGACATCTCCATACGAGCAGTACTTC.

The chain carries TRBV27 and TRBJ1-5; the D is unclear. The V gene lost 7 bases and the J gene lost 1 base, with 14 bases spanning the gap. Per germline, CDR1 MNHEY and CDR2 SMNVEV (reference sequence). The CDR3 loop spans 15 amino acids. The DNA for the CDR3 is TGTGCCAGCAAGTCCGGGGTTGTAAGCAATCAGCCCCAGCATTTT. This sequence encodes CASKSGVVSNQPQHF.

The chain uses TRBV5-1 and TRBJ2-4; unclear D gene. The CDR3 spans 13 residues. Germline values: CDR1 SGHRS, CDR2 YFSETQ. V lost 0 bases and J 5 bases, leaving 6 bases between the germline ends. This CDR3 is CASSLGPQNIQYF. Written as DNA, the CDR3 is TGCGCCAGCAGCTTGGGGCCCCAAAACATTCAGTACTTC.

This clonotype was detected only a few times. The genes are TRBV20-1 and TRBJ2-5; the D gene is possibly TRBD1 (6 bases). Trimming took 0 bases from V and 6 from J, leaving 17 bases between them. From germline, CDR1 is DFQATT and CDR2 SNEGSKA (reference sequence). The CDR3 runs 15 residues. The CDR3 DNA follows: TGCAGTGCTAGAGACCTTGACAGGTTTTCGAAGACCCAGTACTTC. Its translation is CSARDLDRFSKTQYF.

The CDR3 DNA reads TGTGCCAGCAGTTTAGGGGGCTGGGATGGCTACACCTTC. Translated: CASSLGGWDGYTF. This rearrangement joins TRBV27 to TRBJ1-2; D perhaps matches TRBD1 (6 bases). Trimming took off 2 bases at V and 6 bases at J, with 10 bases between the two ends. The CDR3 runs 13 residues. CDR1 is MNHEY and CDR2 is SMNVEV in the germline V gene (reference sequence).

This clonotype was seen more than once but under ten times. This sequence joins TRBV9 and TRBJ2-5; 10 bases agree with TRBD2. The length of the CDR3 is 15 residues. CDR1 is SGDLS, CDR2 YYNGEE, per germline. Trimming cost V 3 bases and J 4 bases; bases outside gene matches: 6. CDR3 sequence reads: CASSDSGGSSETQYF. In DNA, the CDR3 is TGTGCCAGCAGCGATAGCGGGGGGAGTTCAGAGACCCAGTACTTC.

The V call is TRBV19, the J call TRBJ2-1; 8 bases map to TRBD1. Trimming at V came to 6 bases and at J to 7 bases, leaving 11 bases not matched to a gene. There are 15 residues in the CDR3. Per the germline V gene, CDR1 is LNHDA and CDR2 is SQIVND (reference sequence). The DNA of the CDR3 is TGTGCCAGTAGATCTGGGCAGGGGGCAACAAATGAGCAGTTCTTC. It codes for CASRSGQGATNEQFF.

This clonotype was counted between two and nine times. This chain links TRBV6-1 with TRBJ2-3; D is unclear. The germline CDR1 and CDR2 sequences are MNHNS and SASEGT. The V and J ends lost 5 bases and 4 bases respectively, with 7 bases between them. The CDR3 runs to 12 residues. CDR3 amino acids: CASSSSPDTQYF. In nucleotides, the CDR3 is TGTGCCAGCAGTAGTTCGCCAGATACGCAGTATTTT.

This clonotype occurred a few times. This chain links TRBV9 with TRBJ1-2, with 10 bases matching TRBD1. The CDR3 runs to 16 residues. CDR1 SGDLS and CDR2 YYNGEE come from the germline V gene. J was trimmed by 7 bases and V by 4 bases; bases with no gene match: 13. Written as DNA, the CDR3 is TGTGCCAGCAGCCCAACTGGGGGACAGGGGTTGTTTGGCTACACCTTC. Translating gives CASSPTGGQGLFGYTF.

This chain joins TRBV7-8 and TRBJ1-6; D gene unclear. There are 17 residues in the CDR3. Trimming removed 3 bases at V and 0 bases at J, with 12 bases between. The germline V gene has CDR1 SGHVS and CDR2 FQNEAQ. CDR3 DNA sequence: TGTGCCAGCAGCTTGACCGCCTTTAGCTCCTATAATTCACCCCTCCACTTT. This gives the protein CASSLTAFSSYNSPLHF. Based on the CDR3 plus reference TRBV7-8 and TRBJ1-6, the full variable domain is GAGVSQSPRYKVAKRGQDVALRCDPISGHVSLFWYQQALGQGPEFLTYFQNEAQLDKSGLPSDRFFAERPEGSVSTLKIQRTQQEDSAVYLCASSLTAFSSYNSPLHFGNGTRLTVT.

The rearrangement links TRBV7-3 to TRBJ2-4; D might be TRBD1 or TRBD2, each matching 5 bases. V lost 2 bases and J 9 bases, leaving 11 bases between the germline ends. The CDR3 runs 13 residues. In germline, CDR1 is SGHTA, CDR2 FQGTGA. The DNA of the CDR3 is TGTGCCAGCAGCTTATCACCGGGGACCATTCAGTACTTC. It codes for CASSLSPGTIQYF.